Sequencing of this TCR beta chain was carried out in a study of blood T cells in healthy people across ages. Looking at the study overall: About one barcoded beta molecule per two T cells came from capture by template switching.

V was clipped by 4 bases and J by 4 bases; unmatched bases: 10. CDR3 length: 16 residues. CDR1 is SGHVS, CDR2 FNYEAQ, per germline. The second PCR ran about 6 to 12 cycles with a sample-barcoded 5' primer and J-beta primers. Each CDR3 protein is one row after TCRdb ran MiXCR on the 5' RACE reads. This sample has more than 700,000 distinct CDR3 sequences, with roughly 50% found just once. Study observations and caveats: Older individuals had lower TCR beta diversity per million T cells (the decline was roughly linear). Possibly confounding the expanded clonotype changes was the fact that donor CMV status was unknown.

As concerns this clonotype: Its antigen is not known.

Extracted total RNA amounted to at least 6 micrograms for each sample. The clonotype originates from a man older than 75 in good health. This chain links TRBV7-6 with TRBJ2-1, with TRBD1 matching 7 bases. Sequenced material: blood. CDR3 DNA: TGTGCCAGCAGCTCGCCCCCCGGGGACAGTTACAATGAGCAGTTCTTC. Translation gives CASSSPPGDSYNEQFF.